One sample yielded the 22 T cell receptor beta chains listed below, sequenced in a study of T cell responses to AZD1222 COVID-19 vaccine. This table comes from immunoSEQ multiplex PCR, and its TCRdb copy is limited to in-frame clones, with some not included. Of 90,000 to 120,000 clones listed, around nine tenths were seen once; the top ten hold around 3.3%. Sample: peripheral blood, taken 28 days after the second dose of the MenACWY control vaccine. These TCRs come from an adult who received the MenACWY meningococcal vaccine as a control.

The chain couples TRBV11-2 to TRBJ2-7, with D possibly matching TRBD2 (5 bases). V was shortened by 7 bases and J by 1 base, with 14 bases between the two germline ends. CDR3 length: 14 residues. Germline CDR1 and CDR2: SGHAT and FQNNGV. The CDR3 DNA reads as TGTGCCAGCACCTCTCAACTAGGATCCTACGAGCAGTACTTC. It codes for CASTSQLGSYEQYF.

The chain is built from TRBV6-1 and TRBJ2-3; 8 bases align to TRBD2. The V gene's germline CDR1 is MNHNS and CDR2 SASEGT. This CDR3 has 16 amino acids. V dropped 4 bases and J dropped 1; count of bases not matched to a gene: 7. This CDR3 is CASSARGGAGTDTQYF. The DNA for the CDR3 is TGTGCCAGCAGTGCCCGGGGGGGGGCGGGCACAGATACGCAGTATTTT.

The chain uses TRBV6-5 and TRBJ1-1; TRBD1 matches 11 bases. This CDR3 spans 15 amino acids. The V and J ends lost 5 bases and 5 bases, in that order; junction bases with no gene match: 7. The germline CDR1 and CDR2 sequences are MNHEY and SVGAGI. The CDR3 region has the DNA TGTGCCAGCAGTACCTCCGGGACAGGGGGGACTGAAGCTTTCTTT. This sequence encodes CASSTSGTGGTEAFF.

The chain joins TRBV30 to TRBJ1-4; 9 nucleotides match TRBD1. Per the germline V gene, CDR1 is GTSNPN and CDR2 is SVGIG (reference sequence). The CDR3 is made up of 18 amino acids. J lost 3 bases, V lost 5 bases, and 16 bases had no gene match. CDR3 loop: CAWDAGTGSALANEKLFF. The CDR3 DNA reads TGTGCCTGGGATGCCGGGACAGGGTCGGCGTTGGCTAATGAAAAACTGTTTTTT.

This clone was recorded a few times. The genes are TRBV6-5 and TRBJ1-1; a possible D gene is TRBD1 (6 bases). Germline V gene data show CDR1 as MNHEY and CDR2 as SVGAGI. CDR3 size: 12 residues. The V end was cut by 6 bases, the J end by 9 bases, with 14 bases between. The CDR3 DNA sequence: TGTGCCAGCAGCCGGGACAATTTTAAAGCTTTCTTT. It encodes CASSRDNFKAFF.

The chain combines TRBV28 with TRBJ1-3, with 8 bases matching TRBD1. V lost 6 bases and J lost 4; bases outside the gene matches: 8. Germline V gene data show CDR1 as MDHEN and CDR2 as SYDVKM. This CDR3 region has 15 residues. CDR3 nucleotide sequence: TGTGCCAGCAGCCCAGGACAGGGTTCCGGAAACACCATATATTTT. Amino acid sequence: CASSPGQGSGNTIYF.

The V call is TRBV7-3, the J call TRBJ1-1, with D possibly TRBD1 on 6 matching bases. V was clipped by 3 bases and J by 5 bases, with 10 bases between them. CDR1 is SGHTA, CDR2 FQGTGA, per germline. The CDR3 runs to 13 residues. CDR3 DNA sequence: TGTGCCAGCAGCTTCCAGGGGTCGACTGAAGCTTTCTTT. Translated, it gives CASSFQGSTEAFF.

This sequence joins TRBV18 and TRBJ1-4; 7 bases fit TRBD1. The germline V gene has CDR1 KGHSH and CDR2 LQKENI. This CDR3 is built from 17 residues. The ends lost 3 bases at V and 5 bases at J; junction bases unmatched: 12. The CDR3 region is CASSPYKPGTANEKLFF. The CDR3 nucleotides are TGTGCCAGCTCACCCTATAAGCCCGGGACAGCGAATGAAAAACTGTTTTTT.

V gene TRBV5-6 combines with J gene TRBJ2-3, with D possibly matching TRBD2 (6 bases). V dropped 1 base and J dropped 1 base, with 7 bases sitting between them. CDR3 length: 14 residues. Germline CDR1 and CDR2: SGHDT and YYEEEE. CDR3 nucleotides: TGTGCCAGCAGCTTGCCGGGGGGCACAGATACGCAGTATTTT. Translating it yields CASSLPGGTDTQYF.

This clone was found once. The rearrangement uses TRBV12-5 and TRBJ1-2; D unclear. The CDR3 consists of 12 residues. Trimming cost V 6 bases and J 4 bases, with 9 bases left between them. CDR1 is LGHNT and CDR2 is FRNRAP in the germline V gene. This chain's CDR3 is CASGVWGYGYTF. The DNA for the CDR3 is TGTGCTAGTGGAGTCTGGGGCTATGGCTACACCTTC.

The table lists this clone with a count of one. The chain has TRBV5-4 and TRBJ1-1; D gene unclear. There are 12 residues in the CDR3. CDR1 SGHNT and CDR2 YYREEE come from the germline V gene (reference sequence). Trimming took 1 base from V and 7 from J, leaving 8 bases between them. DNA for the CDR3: TGTGCCAGCAGCTTGTCGGCGAATGAAGCTTTCTTT. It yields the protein CASSLSANEAFF.

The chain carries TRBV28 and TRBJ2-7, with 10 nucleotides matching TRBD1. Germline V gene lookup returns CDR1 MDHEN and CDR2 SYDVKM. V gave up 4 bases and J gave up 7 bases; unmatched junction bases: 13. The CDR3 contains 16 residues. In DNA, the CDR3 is TGTGCCAGCAGTTCCCCCCGGGACAGGGGTACGAGAGAGCAGTACTTC. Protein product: CASSSPRDRGTREQYF.

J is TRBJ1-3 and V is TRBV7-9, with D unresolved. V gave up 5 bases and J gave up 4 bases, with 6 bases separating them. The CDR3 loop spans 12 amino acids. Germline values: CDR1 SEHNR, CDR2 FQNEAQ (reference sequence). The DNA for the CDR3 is TGTGCCAGCAGCCCACAGGGAAACACCATATATTTT. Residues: CASSPQGNTIYF.

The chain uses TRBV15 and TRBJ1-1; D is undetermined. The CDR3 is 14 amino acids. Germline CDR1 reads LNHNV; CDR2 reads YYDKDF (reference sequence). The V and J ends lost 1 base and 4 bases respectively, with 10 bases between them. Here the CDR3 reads CATSRGGVFTEAFF. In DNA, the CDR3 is TGTGCCACCAGCAGAGGCGGGGTTTTCACTGAAGCTTTCTTT.

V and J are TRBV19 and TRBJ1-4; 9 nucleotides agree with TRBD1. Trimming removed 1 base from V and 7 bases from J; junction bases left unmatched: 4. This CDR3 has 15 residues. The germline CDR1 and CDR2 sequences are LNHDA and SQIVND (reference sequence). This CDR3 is CASSIAGTGSEKLFF. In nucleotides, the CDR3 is TGTGCCAGTAGTATAGCGGGGACAGGGAGTGAAAAACTGTTTTTT.

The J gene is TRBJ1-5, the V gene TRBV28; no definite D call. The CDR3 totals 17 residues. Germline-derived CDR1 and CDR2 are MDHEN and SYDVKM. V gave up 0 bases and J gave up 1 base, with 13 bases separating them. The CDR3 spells CASSLWEGVGSNQPQHF. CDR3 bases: TGTGCCAGCAGTTTATGGGAGGGAGTAGGGAGCAATCAGCCCCAGCATTTT.

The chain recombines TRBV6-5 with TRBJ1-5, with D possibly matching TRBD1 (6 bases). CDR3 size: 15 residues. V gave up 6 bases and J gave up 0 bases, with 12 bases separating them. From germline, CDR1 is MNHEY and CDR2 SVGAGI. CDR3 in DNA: TGTGCCAGCAGAGCCCAGGGGTATAGCAATCAGCCCCAGCATTTT. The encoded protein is CASRAQGYSNQPQHF.

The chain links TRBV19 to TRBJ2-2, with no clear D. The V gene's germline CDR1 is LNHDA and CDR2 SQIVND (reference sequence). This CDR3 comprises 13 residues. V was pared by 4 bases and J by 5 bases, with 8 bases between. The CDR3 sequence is CASSRAETGELFF. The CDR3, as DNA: TGTGCCAGTAGTAGGGCGGAGACCGGGGAGCTGTTTTTT.

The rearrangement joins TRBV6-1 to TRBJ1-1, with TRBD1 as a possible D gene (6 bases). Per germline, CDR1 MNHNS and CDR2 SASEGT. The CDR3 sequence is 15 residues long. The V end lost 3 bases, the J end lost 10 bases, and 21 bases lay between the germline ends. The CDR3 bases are TGTGCCAGCAGTGACCCCCGGGGTGGAGGGGACACAGCTTTCTTT. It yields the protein CASSDPRGGGDTAFF.

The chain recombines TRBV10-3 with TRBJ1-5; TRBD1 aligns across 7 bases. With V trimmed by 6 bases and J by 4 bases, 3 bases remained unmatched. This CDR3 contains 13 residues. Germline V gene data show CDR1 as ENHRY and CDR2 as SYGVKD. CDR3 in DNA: TGTGCCATCAGGGGACAGCTTAATCAGCCCCAGCATTTT. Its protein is CAIRGQLNQPQHF.

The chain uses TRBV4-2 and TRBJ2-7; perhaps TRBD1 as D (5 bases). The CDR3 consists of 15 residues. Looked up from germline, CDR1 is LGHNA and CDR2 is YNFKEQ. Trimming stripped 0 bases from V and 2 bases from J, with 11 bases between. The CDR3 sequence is CASSQDQNRPYEQYF. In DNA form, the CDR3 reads TGTGCCAGCAGCCAAGATCAAAACAGGCCCTACGAGCAGTACTTC.

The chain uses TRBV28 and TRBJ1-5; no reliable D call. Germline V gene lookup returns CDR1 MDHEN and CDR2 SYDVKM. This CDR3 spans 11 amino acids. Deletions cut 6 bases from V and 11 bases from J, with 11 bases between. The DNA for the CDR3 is TGTGCCAGCAGCCCCGGGTGGGCCCAGCATTTT. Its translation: CASSPGWAQHF.